The clone carrying this T cell receptor (beta chain) was seen at least ten times. Losses at the gene ends were 4 bases for V and 5 bases for J; bases not matched to a gene: 13. The CDR3 sequence is 19 residues long. Each CDR3 protein is one row after TCRdb ran MiXCR on the RT-PCR reads. The sample shows about 680,000 distinct CDR3 sequences, approximately 15% of them seen only once. The receptor comes from a female donor in good health, serving as a healthy control. The sequenced sample consisted of memory CD4+ T cells from blood. The chain recombines TRBV12-3 or TRBV12-4 with TRBJ2-5; 16 nucleotides line up with TRBD2. The CDR3 loop is CASSSFTGTSGRAEETQYF. In DNA form, the CDR3 reads TGTGCCAGCAGTTCCTTCACCGGGACTAGCGGGAGGGCCGAGGAGACCCAGTACTTC.